This is a list of T cell receptor beta chains from one sample in a study of T cell changes during pregnancy in multiple sclerosis. The data were produced by immunoSEQ multiplex PCR, yet TCRdb's version contains in-frame clones alone and is incomplete. The sample shows approximately 41,000 clones, less than 95% of them seen only once. Material: CD8+ T cells from peripheral blood mononuclear cells, obtained in the first trimester of pregnancy. Source of these receptors: a female donor with multiple sclerosis, enrolled in a pregnancy study. Both conserved end residues are part of each CDR3. Fields, in order: J gene, clone size, V gene, D gene, CDR3 DNA, CDR3 protein. D genes are given only for firm matches. Clone size is stated in some rows and not others, as once, few, many or a class when expanded.

>TRBJ1-2|.|TRBV7-2|.
TGTGCCAGCAGCTTTTCAAATAACTATGGCTACACCTTC
CASSFSNNYGYTF
>TRBJ2-5|.|TRBV6-1|TRBD2
TGTGCCAGCAGTGACTTCCGCGGGGGGTTAGAGACCCAGTACTTC
CASSDFRGGLETQYF
>TRBJ1-5|.|TRBV7-9|.
TGTGCCAGCAGCTTTCCAGGGGCCGATCAGCCCCAGCATTTT
CASSFPGADQPQHF
>TRBJ2-1|.|TRBV6-4|TRBD2
TGTGCCAGCAGTGACCCGGGGGGGATAAACAATGAGCAGTTCTTC
CASSDPGGINNEQFF
>TRBJ1-1|few|TRBV27|.
TGTGCCAGCAGTCTCGGTATGAACACTGAAGCTTTCTTT
CASSLGMNTEAFF
>TRBJ1-4|.|TRBV7-8|.
TGTGCCAGCTCCCCCCAGGAAGCAACTAATGAAAAACTGTTTTTT
CASSPQEATNEKLFF
>TRBJ1-1|once|TRBV5-1|TRBD1
TGCGCCAGCAGCGATAGACAGGGGGCTAATACTGAAGCTTTCTTT
CASSDRQGANTEAFF
>TRBJ1-2|.|TRBV4-3|.
TGCGCCAGCAGCCAACGGTACAGCATTAACTATGGCTACACCTTC
CASSQRYSINYGYTF
>TRBJ2-7|.|TRBV30|TRBD1
TGTGCCTGGAGTCCCACAGGGGCCAGCTCCTACGAGCAGTACTTC
CAWSPTGASSYEQYF
>TRBJ1-5|.|TRBV12-5|.
TGTGCTAGTGGTTTGGTACTATGGCGGGGTCAGAACAATCAGCCCCAGCATTTT
CASGLVLWRGQNNQPQHF
>TRBJ1-5|.|TRBV28|TRBD1
TGTGCCAGCAGAGCCGGGACAGGGGTTTTTCAGCCCCAGCATTTT
CASRAGTGVFQPQHF
>TRBJ1-2|once|TRBV5-1|.
TGCGCCAGCAGCTTGGTAGCAGGGCCGGTCTATGGCTACACCTTC
CASSLVAGPVYGYTF
>TRBJ2-7|.|TRBV4-1|.
TGCGCCAGCAGCCAGACCGGGCTGTTGGTTCAGGGGACGACCTACGAGCAGTACTTC
CASSQTGLLVQGTTYEQYF
>TRBJ1-2|.|TRBV6-5|TRBD1
TGTGCCAGCAGTTATGGGACAGGGGGACTCTACACCTTC
CASSYGTGGLYTF
>TRBJ1-5|.|TRBV21-1|.
TGTGCCAGCAGCAAATCCTACGAAGGACAAGGCGATAGCAATCAGCCCCAGCATTTT
CASSKSYEGQGDSNQPQHF
>TRBJ2-2|.|TRBV29-1|.
TGCAGCGTTGCGTCTCCACCGGCAGGCTTAAACACCGGGGAGCTGTTTTTT
CSVASPPAGLNTGELFF
>TRBJ2-7|.|TRBV10-3|.
TGTGCCATCAGTGACGGGCGGGGGCCCTACGAGCAGTACTTC
CAISDGRGPYEQYF
>TRBJ1-1|.|TRBV7-6|TRBD1
TGTGCCAGCAGCTTAGGGGACAGGGGCACTGAAGCTTTCTTT
CASSLGDRGTEAFF
>TRBJ2-7|.|TRBV5-6|.
TGTGCCAGCAGCTTGCAGGGCTCCTACGAGCAGTACTTC
CASSLQGSYEQYF
>TRBJ2-1|.|TRBV6-5|.
TGTGCCAGCAGTTACGACGGGAACAATGAGCAGTTCTTC
CASSYDGNNEQFF
>TRBJ2-1|.|TRBV10-3|TRBD1
TGTGCCATCATAGGGACAGGGGGCGAGCATAATGAGCAGTTCTTC
CAIIGTGGEHNEQFF
>TRBJ2-5|.|TRBV25-1|TRBD2
TGTGCCAGCGAGGGACTACAAGAGACCCAGTACTTC
CASEGLQETQYF
>TRBJ2-5|.|TRBV9|TRBD2
TGTGCCAGCAGCGTAGAGACTAGCGGTCGACAAGAGACCCAGTACTTC
CASSVETSGRQETQYF
>TRBJ2-1|.|TRBV15|TRBD2
TGTGCCACCAGCACTAGCGGGGGCAATGAGCAGTTCTTC
CATSTSGGNEQFF
>TRBJ1-2|once|TRBV10-2|.
TGCGCCAGCAGTTGGACTGGTGATTATGTCAACTATGGCTACACCTTC
CASSWTGDYVNYGYTF
>TRBJ2-2|few|TRBV19|.
TGTGCCAGTAGTCCTATGGGACACGACACCGGGGAGCTGTTTTTT
CASSPMGHDTGELFF
>TRBJ1-2|.|TRBV7-3|TRBD1
TGTGCCAGCAGCTCGTTCCCGAAAAAGACAGGGGGAGATGAGTGGGACTATGGCTACACCTTC
CASSSFPKKTGGDEWDYGYTF
>TRBJ2-7|.|TRBV27|TRBD1
TGTGCCAGCAGTTTAGGACAGGTTAGCTCCTACGAGCAGTACTTC
CASSLGQVSSYEQYF
>TRBJ2-1|.|TRBV9|TRBD2
TGTGCCAGCAGCAACCGACTAAGCGGGGGGGGCAGTAGTGAGCAGTTCTTC
CASSNRLSGGGSSEQFF
>TRBJ2-1|.|TRBV7-2|TRBD2
TGTGCCAGCAGTTCACGGACTAGCGGGGGGGCCTTCGAGCAGTTCTTC
CASSSRTSGGAFEQFF
>TRBJ2-1|.|TRBV7-9|.
TGTGCCAGCAGCGCACAGAGCGGTACCTCCTACAATGAGCAGTTCTTC
CASSAQSGTSYNEQFF
>TRBJ2-7|.|TRBV2|.
TGTGCCAGCAGCGCAATGGCCGAGCAGTACTTC
CASSAMAEQYF
>TRBJ2-5|.|TRBV5-8|.
TGTGCCAGCAGCTTTCTGATCGGAAGGGGGCAAGAGACCCAGTACTTC
CASSFLIGRGQETQYF
>TRBJ2-2|.|TRBV11-2|TRBD1
TGTGCCAGCAGCGTGGGACAGTCGAACACCGGGGAGCTGTTTTTT
CASSVGQSNTGELFF
>TRBJ1-2|.|TRBV4-2|TRBD1
TGTGCCAGCAGCTACGAGCAGGGGGCGACGAACTATGGCTACACCTTC
CASSYEQGATNYGYTF
>TRBJ2-1|.|TRBV19|.
TGTGCCAGTAGTATCCGGCTAGCGATAGGGTACAGCAATGAGCAGTTCTTC
CASSIRLAIGYSNEQFF
>TRBJ2-1|.|TRBV27|.
TGTGCCAGCAGTCCCGCAACAATCTACAATGAGCAGTTCTTC
CASSPATIYNEQFF
>TRBJ2-5|.|TRBV7-6|.
TGTGCCAGCAGCTTACTTGGAGAGGAGCAGTACTTC
CASSLLGEEQYF
>TRBJ2-1|.|TRBV6-6|.
TGTGCCAGCAGTTTTCTAGACAGTAATAACAATGAGCAGTTCTTC
CASSFLDSNNNEQFF
>TRBJ2-7|.|TRBV7-8|.
TGTGCCAGCAGCTTAGGTAGGAGCTCCTACGAGCAGTACTTC
CASSLGRSSYEQYF
>TRBJ2-7|.|TRBV7-9|.
TGTGCCAGCAGCTTAAAACCGGGACACGAATCCTACGAGCAGTACTTC
CASSLKPGHESYEQYF
>TRBJ1-2|.|TRBV29-1|.
TGCAGCGTTGAAGAAGACCAAGCGGGGTTCTATGGCTACACCTTC
CSVEEDQAGFYGYTF
>TRBJ2-3|.|TRBV5-4|.
TGTGCCAGCAGCTTGGAGGCGCGGGAAGATACGCAGTATTTT
CASSLEAREDTQYF